This T cell receptor (beta chain) comes out of a study of cytomegalovirus exposure and HLA in healthy donors. The PCR was carried out with 60 Vbeta primers and 13 Jbeta primers. TCRdb keeps only in-frame clones here, not all; method: immunoSEQ multiplex PCR. Among about 270,000 clones listed, 86% were seen once. This CDR3 region has 11 residues. The V end was cut by 5 bases, the J end by 5 bases, with 7 bases between. Germline V gene data show CDR1 as MNHEY and CDR2 as SMNVEV (reference sequence). The J gene is TRBJ2-7, the V gene TRBV27; a weak D match, TRBD1 (6 bases). This sequence originates from a man aged 40-50 years in good health and CMV-seropositive. The source material was PBMCs. The CDR3 DNA is TGTGCCAGCAGTGGGGACAACGAGCAGTACTTC. It yields the protein CASSGDNEQYF.